This T cell receptor (beta chain) emerged from a study of control samples from healthy donors and cancer patients (dated by TCRdb to about 2020). The library was prepared using the immunoSEQ multiplex PCR assay. Here the immuneACCESS table is served through TCRdb, limited to in-frame sequences with V and J called. Missing clones are a known gap in these copies; in checked studies unresolved V genes cover under half, and the rest lacks a known reason. The table held for this sample gives roughly 200,000 clones. The leading ten clones occupy roughly 2% of the sample. The germline V gene supplies CDR1 MGHRA and CDR2 YSYEKL. Spanning cysteine to phenylalanine, the CDR3 consists of 13 amino acids. Only the CDR3 DNA stays, 39 bases, in frame from base 1. Trimming takes 3 bases from V and 3 bases from J, and the germline ends sit 8 bases apart. Regarding this clone: There is no known antigen for this receptor.

This receptor was obtained from a young woman in good health. The rearrangement joined TRBV4-1 to TRBJ1-2; a tentative D match to TRBD1 spans 5 bases. Sequencing was performed on blood. The CDR3 sequence is CASSQGRDYGYTF. The nucleotide sequence reads as follows: TGCGCCAGCAGCCAGGGCAGGGACTATGGCTACACCTTC.